Below, one TCR beta chain is given with its context. Its antigen is currently unknown. This entry comes from a study of shared clonotypes between healthy human individuals. Free of recent acute infections or vaccinations, the donors were healthy HIV-negative adults. Assay: immunoSEQ multiplex PCR; the TCRdb copy retains only in-frame clones and omits some. The data hold approximately 500,000 clones, with about 96% observed a single time. Study-wide findings and caveats: In a handful of donors, around 5.5% of naive CD4 clonotypes appeared in common.

This TCR was sampled from a woman in her twenties or thirties in good health. Material: naive CD4+ T cells sorted from blood. Subset indicated: CD45RA+ positively selected.

CDR3 DNA sequence: TGCAGCGTGGAACGGGGGAGGTACACCGGGGAGCTGTTTTTT. Protein product: CSVERGRYTGELFF. The chain recombines TRBV29-1 with TRBJ2-2, with a possible D match to TRBD2 (6 bases). With 6 bases removed from V and 3 bases from J, the gap between germline ends came to 14 bases. The CDR3 has 14 amino acids. Germline V lookup: CDR1 SQVTM, CDR2 ANQGSEA.